The rows below give T cell receptor beta chains drawn from one sample of a study of blood T cell repertoires in COVID-19. Generated by immunoSEQ multiplex PCR, the TCRdb table keeps only in-frame clones and is missing some. Of more than 200,000 clones listed, approximately 84% are singletons. The sequenced sample was PBMCs or T cells enriched from blood (not recorded which). The receptors come from a man in his forties who had recovered from COVID-19. Each CDR3 is given with its conserved first and last residue.

v_call	j_call	cdr3_aa
TRBV7-8	TRBJ1-2	CASSPPGGLALNYGYTF
TRBV12-5	TRBJ1-3	CASGLPGSSGNTIYF
TRBV6-5	TRBJ1-1	CASSLDREVAFF
TRBV7-8	TRBJ1-1	CASSPELAGQGAEAFF
TRBV19	TRBJ1-1	CASSIKIGTEAFF
TRBV7-9	TRBJ1-1	CASSLGGMNTEAFF
TRBV5-7	TRBJ1-3	CASYWAARSGNTIYF
TRBV7-2	TRBJ2-2	CASSLDLSGRGAGELFF
TRBV28	TRBJ1-5	CASSLPRDRVRPQHF
TRBV24-1	TRBJ1-5	CATSGTASFMGQPQHF
TRBV15	TRBJ2-1	CATSSSQSSYNEQFF
TRBV6-5	TRBJ2-7	CASSSGTSYEQYF
TRBV19	TRBJ1-5	CASSWGQGGQPQHF
TRBV19	TRBJ2-7	CASSPGQVSYEQYF
TRBV21-1	TRBJ2-3	CASSKGRTLDTQYF
TRBV18	TRBJ2-7	CASSPERPGHTYEQYF
TRBV7-8	TRBJ2-1	CASRARTGANEQFF
TRBV27	TRBJ1-2	CASSLGSGRSYGYTF
TRBV21-1	TRBJ1-5	CASSKVCRQGRAQPQHF
TRBV2	TRBJ2-1	CASSEGTVNNEQFF
TRBV5-1	TRBJ2-1	CASSLVAGGTPEQFF
TRBV11-2	TRBJ1-2	CASSLVSQGGGYTF
TRBV24-1	TRBJ1-2	CATSVPRTGECGYTF
TRBV2	TRBJ2-2	CASSVFGELFF
TRBV6-5	TRBJ1-1	CASSYGAEGEAFF
TRBV12-3/TRBV12-4	TRBJ2-7	CASSPGLGAYF
TRBV6-6	TRBJ1-5	CASSPPAGRRSNQPQHF
TRBV5-1	TRBJ2-3	CASSGRASGSDTQYF
TRBV28	TRBJ1-2	CASSKSWQGYGYTF
TRBV2	TRBJ1-1	CASSKGEETEAFF
TRBV15	TRBJ2-7	CATSRAESYEQYF
TRBV19	TRBJ1-5	CASRQVWGQPQHF
TRBV9	TRBJ2-2	CASSQVWTGELFF